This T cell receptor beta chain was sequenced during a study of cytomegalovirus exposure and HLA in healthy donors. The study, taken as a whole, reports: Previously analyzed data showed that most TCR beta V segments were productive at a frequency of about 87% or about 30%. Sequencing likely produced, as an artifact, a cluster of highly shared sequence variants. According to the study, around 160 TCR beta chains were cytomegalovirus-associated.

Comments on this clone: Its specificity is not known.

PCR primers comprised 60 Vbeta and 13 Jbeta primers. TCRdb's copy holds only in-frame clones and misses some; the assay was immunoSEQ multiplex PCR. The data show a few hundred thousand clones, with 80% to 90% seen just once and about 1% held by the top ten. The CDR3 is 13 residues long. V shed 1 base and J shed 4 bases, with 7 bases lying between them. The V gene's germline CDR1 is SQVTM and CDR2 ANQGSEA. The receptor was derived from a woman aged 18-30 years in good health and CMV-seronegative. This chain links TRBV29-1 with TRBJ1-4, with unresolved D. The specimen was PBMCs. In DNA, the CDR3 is TGCAGCGTTGAAGGGCAGTATAATGAAAAACTGTTTTTT. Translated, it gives CSVEGQYNEKLFF. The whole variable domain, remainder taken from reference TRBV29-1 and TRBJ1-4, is SAVISQKPSRDICQRGTSLTIQCQVDSQVTMMFWYRQQPGQSLTLIATANQGSEATYESGFVIDKFPISRPNLTFSTLTVSNMSPEDSSIYLCSVEGQYNEKLFFGSGTQLSVL.